Sequencing of this T cell receptor beta chain was carried out in a study of T cell repertoires in cytomegalovirus infection. V shed 5 bases and J shed 5 bases, with 5 bases lying between them. The CDR3 has 11 residues. This clonotype was seen ten or more times. TCRdb reanalysed the reads using MiXCR and keeps one entry per CDR3 protein. The top ten hold around a fifth of the sample, which has 70,000 to 75,000 distinct CDR3 sequences, over 3.5% seen once. The sequence came from a human donor in good health (CMV status not recorded). Some clones in this sample may be carry-over from other donors' samples. Sequencing was carried out using PBMCs. The rearrangement joins TRBV12-3 or TRBV12-4 to TRBJ2-3; D not resolved. The CDR3 loop reads CASSQLDTQYF. The CDR3 nucleotides are TGTGCCAGCAGTCAACTAGATACGCAGTATTTT.